The rows below give T cell receptor beta chains drawn from one sample of a study of cytomegalovirus exposure and HLA in healthy donors. Clones were sequenced by immunoSEQ multiplex PCR, and TCRdb holds only the in-frame ones, with some missing. The sample includes around 99,000 clones, around 72% of them seen just once. The sequencing sample was made of PBMCs. The source of these receptors is a woman between 35 and 50 years old in good health and CMV-seropositive. Each CDR3 is given with its conserved first and last residue. The order of the fields is CDR3 DNA, CDR3 protein, D gene, V gene, J gene. The D gene is left open where the match is weak.

CDR3nt: TGTGCCAGCAGTTTACACGGAAGGAGCACTGAAGCTTTCTTT
CDR3aa: CASSLHGRSTEAFF
d_gene: NA
v_gene: TRBV27
j_gene: TRBJ1-1

CDR3nt: TGCAGCGTTGAGAGTGAGGGGGCGAGAAAACTGTTTTTT
CDR3aa: CSVESEGARKLFF
d_gene: TRBD1
v_gene: TRBV29-1
j_gene: TRBJ1-4

CDR3nt: TGTGCCAGCAACCTCTGGGGGGACAATCAGCCCCAGCATTTT
CDR3aa: CASNLWGDNQPQHF
d_gene: NA
v_gene: TRBV5-6
j_gene: TRBJ1-5

CDR3nt: TGTGCCTGGAGTGTAGGGGTAGCGGGGGGCGCGGAGACCCAGTACTTC
CDR3aa: CAWSVGVAGGAETQYF
d_gene: TRBD2
v_gene: TRBV30
j_gene: TRBJ2-5

CDR3nt: TGTGCCAGCCAAAAGTACGGGGCCGGGGGAAAACTGTTTTTT
CDR3aa: CASQKYGAGGKLFF
d_gene: NA
v_gene: TRBV27
j_gene: TRBJ1-4

CDR3nt: TGTGCCAGCAGCTTTACTAGCGGCAACAATGAGCAGTTCTTC
CDR3aa: CASSFTSGNNEQFF
d_gene: TRBD2
v_gene: TRBV9
j_gene: TRBJ2-1

CDR3nt: TGTGCCAGCAGTACCCTCGTAGGGAGCTACGAGCAGTACTTC
CDR3aa: CASSTLVGSYEQYF
d_gene: NA
v_gene: TRBV6-5
j_gene: TRBJ2-7

CDR3nt: TGCGCCAGCAGCCTCCCGAGGAGGACAGGGAGCTCTGGGGCCAACGTCCTGACTTTC
CDR3aa: CASSLPRRTGSSGANVLTF
d_gene: TRBD1
v_gene: TRBV5-1
j_gene: TRBJ2-6

CDR3nt: TGTGCCTGGCGGGGGGGCCGCAATCAGCCCCAGCATTTT
CDR3aa: CAWRGGRNQPQHF
d_gene: NA
v_gene: TRBV30
j_gene: TRBJ1-5

CDR3nt: TGTGCCAGCAGTAGGGACAGACAAGAGACCCAGTACTTC
CDR3aa: CASSRDRQETQYF
d_gene: TRBD1
v_gene: TRBV2
j_gene: TRBJ2-5

CDR3nt: TGTGCCAGCAGCGTAGTAGGGGGTGGGAGCGGCACTGAAGCTTTCTTT
CDR3aa: CASSVVGGGSGTEAFF
d_gene: NA
v_gene: TRBV9
j_gene: TRBJ1-1

CDR3nt: TGTGCCAGCAGTGAGCTAGCGGGGGGGCCGCAAGATACGCAGTATTTT
CDR3aa: CASSELAGGPQDTQYF
d_gene: TRBD2
v_gene: TRBV6-1
j_gene: TRBJ2-3

CDR3nt: TGTGCCTGGAGGGGTAGCGGAGAGACCCAGTACTTC
CDR3aa: CAWRGSGETQYF
d_gene: NA
v_gene: TRBV30
j_gene: TRBJ2-5

CDR3nt: TGTGCCAGCAGCGCCAAGGGGAATATGGGTGATTCACCCCTCCACTTT
CDR3aa: CASSAKGNMGDSPLHF
d_gene: NA
v_gene: TRBV9
j_gene: TRBJ1-6